This TCR beta chain was identified in a study of blood T cell repertoires in COVID-19. Study summary: T cells, B-cell-depleted T cells, or PBMCs provided the cDNA or gDNA that served as material.

While infection was still active, Seattle patients were enrolled and then followed longitudinally. How the authors handled the data: Nucleated cell number was recorded as an estimate derived from reference gene primer amplification. TCRdb's table, derived via immunoSEQ multiplex PCR, lists solely in-frame clones and lacks some. The DNA gave D and trimming, while V, J and clone size come from that table. This sample carries about 210,000 clones, roughly 80% of them seen once, and the ten largest clones take approximately 10%. CDR3 length: 16 amino acids. The ends lost 4 bases at V and 5 bases at J; junction bases unmatched: 9. Germline V CDR1 and CDR2: LNHDA, SQIVND (reference sequence).

The V and J genes are TRBV19 and TRBJ1-1; 11 positions match TRBD1. The sequence came from a woman of 80 years or more with COVID-19, enrolled during active disease. Sequencing was done on a sample of peripheral blood. CDR3 DNA: TGTGCCAGTAGTAGGGACTTCCGGGACAGGGGGACTGAAGCTTTCTTT. It codes for CASSRDFRDRGTEAFF.